This T cell receptor (beta chain) was obtained from a study of T cells in localized non-small cell lung cancer. This clone was detected only once. Its antigen remains unknown. This CDR3 comprises 14 residues. CDR1 and CDR2 from the germline V gene are SGHNT and YYREEE (reference sequence). Trimming stripped 5 bases from V and 1 base from J, with 9 bases between. Clones were sequenced by immunoSEQ multiplex PCR, and TCRdb holds only the in-frame ones, with some missing. Of 70,000 to 95,000 clones detected, approximately 91% appear once; the ten largest clones hold over 3.5%. Findings and caveats of the study: Uninvolved adjacent lung showed the highest T cell clonality, exceeding tumor. Paired adjacent lung recovered a median approximately 57 of the top 100 tumor clones.

Here the sequenced sample was PBMCs, taken before any cancer treatment. The chain is built from TRBV5-4 and TRBJ2-2; D may correspond to TRBD1 or TRBD2 (5 bases each). This clonotype was sampled from a woman aged 40 to 75 with stage II squamous cell lung carcinoma. The CDR3 sequence: CASSTRGNTGELFF. DNA of the CDR3: TGTGCCAGCAGTACTAGGGGGAACACCGGGGAGCTGTTTTTT.